This is a list of T cell receptor beta chains from one sample in a study of blood T cell repertoires in COVID-19. Method: immunoSEQ multiplex PCR; TCRdb's copy keeps in-frame clones and lacks some. The sample has 150,000 to 200,000 clones; 85% to 95% are singletons. The sequenced sample was peripheral blood. Every receptor here comes from an older woman with COVID-19, enrolled during active disease. Both conserved end residues are trimmed from each CDR3. Fields, in order: V gene, J gene, CDR3 protein.

>TRBV6-4|TRBJ1-6
ASSDLSFSYNSPLH
>TRBV4-1|TRBJ1-1
ASSQDRQGRTEAF
>TRBV6-6|TRBJ1-6
ASRTTGEEGNSPLH
>TRBV5-3|TRBJ1-2
ARSSGQGEDYGYT
>TRBV7-2|TRBJ2-7
ASSLRGGPQLSSEQY
>TRBV3-1/TRBV3-2|TRBJ1-2
ASSPTGNYGYT
>TRBV4-1|TRBJ2-2
ASSQIFPRSGVAGELF
>TRBV27|TRBJ1-6
ASSWDRGNSPLH
>TRBV28|TRBJ1-2
ASSRGTNYGYT
>TRBV19|TRBJ1-2
ASHPRKDRINYGYT
>TRBV6-5|TRBJ1-6
ASTMGQERSPLH
>TRBV5-6|TRBJ2-7
ASSSTPGQGFFYEQY
>TRBV2|TRBJ2-1
ASRGTGYQQF
>TRBV21-1|TRBJ1-5
ASSTLCGEVQKITPQH
>TRBV27|TRBJ1-3
ASSLRLGGNTIY
>TRBV7-8|TRBJ1-3
ASSLAYLGGSGNTIY
>TRBV1|TRBJ2-1
TSSQGLGLAGPTYNEQF
>TRBV20-1|TRBJ2-5
SASSGERVTQY
>TRBV5-1|TRBJ2-5
ASTQQGQGETQY
>TRBV6-2/TRBV6-3|TRBJ1-1
ASSYTGGNTEAF
>TRBV18|TRBJ1-4
ASSPSENEKLF
>TRBV4-2|TRBJ2-3
ASSQHPWTSGGLGTQY
>TRBV28|TRBJ1-2
ASTLYNRGIGGYT
>TRBV9|TRBJ1-1
ASSVPPGILNTEAF
>TRBV2|TRBJ1-3
ASRAGTGRFGNTIY
>TRBV5-8|TRBJ1-1
ASRPGGSTEAF
>TRBV7-2|TRBJ1-2
ASSLVVSRSPPDGYT
>TRBV30|TRBJ1-2
AWTAIPYGYT
>TRBV27|TRBJ2-7
ASSFGGTPNEQY
>TRBV6-5|TRBJ2-4
ASRNSVNIQY
>TRBV2|TRBJ1-3
ASSERLTGNTIY
>TRBV6-2/TRBV6-3|TRBJ2-3
ASSYQDRAVAY
>TRBV6-5|TRBJ1-2
ASRTGGKYGYT
>TRBV7-3|TRBJ1-1
ASSSLNSPEAF
>TRBV4-1|TRBJ2-5
ASSLTASAQETQY
>TRBV6-2/TRBV6-3|TRBJ1-1
ASSRLPRTEAF
>TRBV5-4|TRBJ2-1
ASSLESGGQVPYNEQF
>TRBV29-1|TRBJ1-2
SVGGIEGLNYGYT
>TRBV7-2|TRBJ2-4
ASSLAGDRSLG
>TRBV19|TRBJ1-4
ASSILRGGNEKLF
>TRBV2|TRBJ1-5
ASRVGTGGNQPQH
>TRBV5-8|TRBJ2-1
ASSLLVVGGYNEQF
>TRBV5-1|TRBJ2-7
ASSLEGQGFYEQY
>TRBV15|TRBJ1-3
ATAGTAGNTIY